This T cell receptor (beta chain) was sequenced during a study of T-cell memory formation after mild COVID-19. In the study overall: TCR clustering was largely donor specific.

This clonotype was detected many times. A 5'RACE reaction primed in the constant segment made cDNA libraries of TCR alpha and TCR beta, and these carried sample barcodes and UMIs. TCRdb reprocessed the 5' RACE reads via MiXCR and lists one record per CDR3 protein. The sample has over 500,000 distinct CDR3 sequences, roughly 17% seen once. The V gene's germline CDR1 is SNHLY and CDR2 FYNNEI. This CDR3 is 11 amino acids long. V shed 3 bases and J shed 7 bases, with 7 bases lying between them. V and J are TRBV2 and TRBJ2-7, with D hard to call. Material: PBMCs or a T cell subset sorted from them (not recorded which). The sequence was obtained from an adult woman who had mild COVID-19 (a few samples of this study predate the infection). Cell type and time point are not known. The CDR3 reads CASSESREQYF. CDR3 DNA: TGTGCCAGCAGTGAGTCTCGAGAGCAGTACTTC.